This TCR beta chain was sequenced for a study of blood T cell repertoires in COVID-19. Overall study context: Some COVID-19 samples were acute and others convalescent; all came from the United States, Italy and Spain. The analysed material was cDNA or gDNA that came from T cells, B-cell-depleted T cells, or PBMCs.

Looked up from germline, CDR1 is SGHAT and CDR2 is FQNNGV. The J segment lost 5 bases and the V segment lost 7 bases, leaving 6 bases of the junction unmatched. This CDR3 has 15 residues. The authors' processing: How many nucleated cells were present was estimated from reference gene primer amplification. The data were produced by immunoSEQ multiplex PCR, yet TCRdb's version contains in-frame clones alone and is incomplete. That table gives V, J and clone size, and the DNA gave D and trimming. Here the sample spans 130,000 to 150,000 clones, more than 75% being singletons. Sample: peripheral blood. The V and J genes are TRBV11-2 and TRBJ2-1, with 12 bases that match TRBD2. This TCR was recovered from a human donor in a cohort sampled during active COVID-19. This CDR3 reads CASTLLAGGNNEQFF. The CDR3 nucleotides are TGTGCCAGCACCCTTCTAGCGGGAGGGAACAATGAGCAGTTCTTC.